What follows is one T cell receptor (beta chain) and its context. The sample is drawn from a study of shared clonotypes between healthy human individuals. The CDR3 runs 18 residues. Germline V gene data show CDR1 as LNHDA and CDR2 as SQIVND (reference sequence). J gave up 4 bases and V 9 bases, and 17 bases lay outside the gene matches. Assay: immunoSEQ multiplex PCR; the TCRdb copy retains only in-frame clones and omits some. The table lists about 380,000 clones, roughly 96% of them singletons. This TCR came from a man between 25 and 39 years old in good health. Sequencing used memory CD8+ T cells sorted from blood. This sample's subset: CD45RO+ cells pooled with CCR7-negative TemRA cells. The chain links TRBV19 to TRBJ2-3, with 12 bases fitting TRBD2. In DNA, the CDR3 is TGTGCCAGCCGCCGGACATACGCTCCTAGCGGGAGGGCAGATACGCAGTATTTT. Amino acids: CASRRTYAPSGRADTQYF.